This record concerns one T cell receptor (beta chain) sequence. V was clipped by 6 bases and J by 4 bases, with 17 bases between them. CDR1 SGHTS and CDR2 YDEGEE come from the germline V gene. This CDR3 is 15 amino acids long. The authors' processing: Researchers report that nucleated cell counts were estimated from reference gene primer amplification. Sequenced by immunoSEQ multiplex PCR; TCRdb stores in-frame clones only, minus some. For V, J and clone size, that table is used; D and trimming come from the DNA. This table holds 200,000 to 300,000 clones, roughly 88% found once. This sample was included in a study of blood T cell repertoires in COVID-19. As for the study in general: The cDNA or gDNA used as material had been derived from T cells, B-cell-depleted T cells, or PBMCs.

Recruitment covered 20 to 25 US areas and drew participants whose ages spanned about 18 to 100 years. Sequencing used PBMCs or T cells enriched from blood (not recorded which). The sequence was obtained from a woman between 40 and 55 years old with acute COVID-19. This sequence joins TRBV5-8 and TRBJ1-5, with a weak D call TRBD1 (5 bases). The CDR3 reads CASKGEGLINQPQHF. CDR3 nucleotide sequence: TGTGCCAGCAAAGGGGAGGGGCTCATTAATCAGCCCCAGCATTTT. Combining the CDR3 with reference TRBV5-8 and TRBJ1-5 gives the whole variable domain EAGVTQSPTHLIKTRGQQATLRCSPISGHTSVYWYQQALGLGLQFLLWYDEGEERNRGNFPPRFSGRQFPNYSSELNVNALELEDSALYLCASKGEGLINQPQHFGDGTRLSIL.